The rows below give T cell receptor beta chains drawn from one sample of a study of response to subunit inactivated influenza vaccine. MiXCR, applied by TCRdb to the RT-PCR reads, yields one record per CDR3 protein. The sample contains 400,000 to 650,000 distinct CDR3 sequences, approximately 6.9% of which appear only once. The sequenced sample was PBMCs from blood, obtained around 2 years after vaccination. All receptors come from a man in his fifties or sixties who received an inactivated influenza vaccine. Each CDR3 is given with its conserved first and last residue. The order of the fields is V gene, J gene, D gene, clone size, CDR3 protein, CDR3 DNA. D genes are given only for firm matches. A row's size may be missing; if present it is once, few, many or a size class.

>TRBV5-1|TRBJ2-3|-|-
CASSPGARSTDTQYF
TGCGCCAGCAGCCCGGGGGCTCGGTCCACAGATACGCAGTATTTT
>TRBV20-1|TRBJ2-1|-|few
CSVDANEQFF
TGCAGTGTAGATGCCAATGAGCAGTTCTTC
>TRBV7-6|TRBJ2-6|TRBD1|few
CASSLLQGAGANVLTF
TGTGCCAGCAGCCTTCTACAGGGGGCTGGGGCCAACGTCCTGACTTTC
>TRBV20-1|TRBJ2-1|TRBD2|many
CSFPSSGEAEQFF
TGCAGTTTTCCTAGTAGCGGGGAAGCTGAGCAGTTCTTC
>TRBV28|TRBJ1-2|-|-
CASSPPPANYGYTF
TGTGCCAGCAGTCCACCTCCCGCGAACTATGGCTACACCTTC
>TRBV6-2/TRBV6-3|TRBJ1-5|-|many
CASSPTGSPQHF
TGTGCCAGCAGTCCTACGGGCAGTCCCCAGCATTTT
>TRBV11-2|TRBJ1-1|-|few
CASSLAGTWVVTEAFF
TGTGCCAGCAGCTTAGCCGGGACGTGGGTGGTTACTGAAGCTTTCTTT
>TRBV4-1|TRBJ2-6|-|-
CASSPTPQFAGANVLTF
TGCGCCAGCAGCCCAACCCCCCAGTTTGCTGGGGCCAACGTCCTGACTTTC
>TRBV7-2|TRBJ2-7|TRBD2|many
CASSLGVAGGYEQYF
TGTGCCAGCAGCTTAGGGGTGGCGGGAGGCTACGAGCAGTACTTC
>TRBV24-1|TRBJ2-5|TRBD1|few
CATSPGQGIKTQYF
TGTGCCACCTCCCCGGGACAGGGGATTAAGACCCAGTACTTC
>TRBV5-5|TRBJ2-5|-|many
CASSLEAGRKTQYF
TGTGCCAGCAGCTTGGAGGCAGGTCGGAAGACCCAGTACTTC
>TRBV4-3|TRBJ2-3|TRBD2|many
CASSQSRASGSTDTQYF
TGCGCCAGCAGCCAATCACGTGCTAGCGGAAGCACAGATACGCAGTATTTT
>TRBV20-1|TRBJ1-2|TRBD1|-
CSPQGARGYTF
TGCAGCCCACAGGGGGCGCGGGGCTACACCTTC
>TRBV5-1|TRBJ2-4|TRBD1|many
CASSLEGQPSDIQYF
TGCGCCAGCAGCTTGGAGGGACAGCCTTCAGACATTCAGTACTTC
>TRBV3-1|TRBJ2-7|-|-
CATTQEAPCTHEQYF
TGTGCCACCACCCAAGAGGCGCCTTGTACCCACGAGCAGTACTTC
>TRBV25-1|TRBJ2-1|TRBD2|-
CASSRTSGSTDEQFF
TGTGCCAGCAGTAGGACTAGCGGGAGTACCGATGAGCAGTTCTTC
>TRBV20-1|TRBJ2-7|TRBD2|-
CSATLAGRQYEQYF
TGCAGTGCTACCTTAGCGGGACGGCAGTACGAGCAGTACTTC
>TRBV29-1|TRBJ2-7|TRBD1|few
CSVRDRDSYEQYF
TGCAGCGTTCGGGACAGGGATTCCTACGAGCAGTACTTC
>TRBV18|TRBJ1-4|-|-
CASSPRLPASLNEKLFF
TGTGCCAGCTCCCCACGCCTTCCTGCTAGTTTAAATGAAAAACTGTTTTTT
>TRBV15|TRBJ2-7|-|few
CATSRAGQISYEQYF
TGTGCCACCTCCCGAGCGGGACAGATCTCCTACGAGCAGTACTTC
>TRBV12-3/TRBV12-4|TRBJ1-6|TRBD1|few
CASSSRDSGSPLHF
TGTGCCAGCAGTAGCCGGGACAGTGGTTCACCCCTCCACTTT
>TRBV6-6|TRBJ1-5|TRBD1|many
CASTNRGDQPQHF
TGTGCCAGCACAAACAGGGGGGATCAGCCCCAGCATTTT
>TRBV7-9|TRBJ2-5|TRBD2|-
CASTPGLAGSQTQYF
TGTGCCAGCACCCCCGGACTAGCGGGATCCCAGACCCAGTACTTC
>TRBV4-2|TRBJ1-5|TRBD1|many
CASSLGTDSNQPQHF
TGTGCCAGCAGCCTGGGGACAGATAGCAATCAGCCCCAGCATTTT
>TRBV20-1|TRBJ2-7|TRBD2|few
CSARGLANYEQYF
TGCAGTGCCCGGGGACTAGCGAACTACGAGCAGTACTTC
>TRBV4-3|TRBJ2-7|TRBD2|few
CASSQGISGTYEQYF
TGCGCCAGCAGCCAAGGGATTAGCGGGACCTACGAGCAGTACTTC